This passage covers 27 T cell receptor beta chains from one sample sequenced in a study of Ad26.COV2.S vaccination and SARS-CoV-2 variants. Treatment specified: around 19 received Ad26.COV2.S at low or high dose, single or two shots; about 5 received placebo; per-sample allocation not given. Each sample was drawn 63 days after the first injection (of vaccine or placebo). Repertoires were generated with immunoSEQ multiplex PCR, while TCRdb's copy carries only in-frame clones and drops some. Of around 370,000 clones listed, approximately 85% are singletons. Sample: peripheral blood, taken in a trial of Ad26.COV2.S vaccine versus placebo. The receptor source for this set is a person aged 18 to 65 who received the Ad26.COV2.S COVID-19 vaccine or a placebo.

This clone was seen only once. This chain uses TRBV27 with TRBJ1-5; D ambiguous. Per the germline V gene, CDR1 is MNHEY and CDR2 is SMNVEV (reference sequence). This CDR3 comprises 14 residues. V was shortened by 4 bases and J by 3 bases, with 10 bases between the two germline ends. CDR3 loop: CASSSLHNNQPQHF. The CDR3 DNA reads TGTGCCAGCAGTTCTTTACACAACAATCAGCCCCAGCATTTT.

The chain joins TRBV5-1 to TRBJ2-7; TRBD1 aligns across 9 bases. The ends lost 4 bases at V and 5 bases at J; junction bases unmatched: 7. CDR3 size: 14 residues. Germline V lookup: CDR1 SGHRS, CDR2 YFSETQ. CDR3 bases: TGCGCCAGCAGCCCCGGGACAGGGCAGGACGAGCAGTACTTC. Residues: CASSPGTGQDEQYF.

The chain uses TRBV18 and TRBJ2-5, with TRBD1 matching 7 bases. The CDR3 totals 16 residues. Per germline, CDR1 KGHSH and CDR2 LQKENI. Trimming took 2 bases from V and 1 from J; bases not matched to a gene: 7. CDR3: CASSPFLGQSQETQYF. DNA for the CDR3: TGTGCCAGCTCACCATTTCTGGGACAGAGCCAAGAGACCCAGTACTTC.

The chain recombines TRBV6-2 or TRBV6-3 with TRBJ2-7; D possibly uses TRBD1 or TRBD2 (5 bases each). The CDR3 is made up of 16 amino acids. From germline, CDR1 is MNHEY and CDR2 SVGEGT. The V end was cut by 0 bases, the J end by 4 bases, with 16 bases between. CDR3 amino acids: CASSYSTVQGAYEQYF. The CDR3, as DNA: TGTGCCAGCAGTTACTCGACGGTTCAGGGAGCGTACGAGCAGTACTTC.

The rearrangement links TRBV19 to TRBJ1-2; the match to TRBD1 covers 7 bases. This CDR3 spans 15 amino acids. V lost 3 bases to trimming and J lost 3 bases; unmatched junction nucleotides: 7. The V gene's germline CDR1 is LNHDA and CDR2 SQIVND (reference sequence). The CDR3: CASSIMRQGHYGYTF. CDR3 DNA sequence: TGTGCCAGTAGTATCATGAGACAGGGACACTATGGCTACACCTTC.

The rearrangement joins TRBV6-2 or TRBV6-3 to TRBJ2-1; D is unclear. Germline loops: CDR1 MNHEY, CDR2 SVGEGT. V was pared by 6 bases and J by 8 bases, with 8 bases between. This CDR3 is 11 amino acids long. CDR3 DNA: TGTGCCAGCAGCATACATGATGAGCAGTTCTTC. Translated, it gives CASSIHDEQFF.

J is TRBJ1-3 and V is TRBV7-6; no clear D. The CDR3 runs 15 residues. Germline CDR1 SGHVS, CDR2 FNYEAQ. V was cut by 5 bases and J by 0 bases, with 11 bases left in between. The CDR3: CASSPRTNSGNTIYF. The CDR3 DNA follows: TGTGCCAGCAGCCCACGGACGAACTCTGGAAACACCATATATTTT.

This clone has only a few counts. This sequence joins TRBV19 and TRBJ2-3; 7 bases align to TRBD1. Germline CDR1 reads LNHDA; CDR2 reads SQIVND (reference sequence). V dropped 7 bases and J dropped 2; count of bases not matched to a gene: 9. The CDR3 length is 15 residues. As DNA, the CDR3 is TGTGCCAGTATTCGGACAGGACAACACACAGATACGCAGTATTTT. Amino acid sequence: CASIRTGQHTDTQYF.

V gene TRBV6-5 combines with J gene TRBJ2-7; D is perhaps TRBD1 (7 bases). The CDR3 sequence is 15 residues long. Trimming pared 0 bases from V and 2 bases from J, leaving 11 bases between. Germline V gene lookup returns CDR1 MNHEY and CDR2 SVGAGI. CDR3 sequence reads: CASSYSRDRTYEQYF. CDR3 DNA: TGTGCCAGCAGTTACTCGCGGGACAGAACCTACGAGCAGTACTTC.

The gene calls are TRBV2 and TRBJ1-2, with 7 bases that match TRBD1. CDR1 and CDR2 (germline): SNHLY, FYNNEI. The V and J ends lost 9 bases and 6 bases, in that order; junction bases with no gene match: 7. The CDR3 totals 12 residues. The CDR3 here is CARGRGLDGYTF. DNA for the CDR3: TGTGCCAGGGGAAGGGGGCTAGATGGCTACACCTTC.

In its sample, this clone was seen once. The J gene is TRBJ1-5, the V gene TRBV30, with D perhaps matching TRBD1 (6 bases). Germline loops: CDR1 GTSNPN, CDR2 SVGIG (reference sequence). This CDR3 region has 17 residues. Trimming removed 1 base at V and 0 bases at J, with 16 bases between. The CDR3: CAWSAGQLLYSNQPQHF. CDR3 DNA sequence: TGTGCCTGGAGTGCCGGACAGTTGCTTTATAGCAATCAGCCCCAGCATTTT.

This clone appeared many times. The chain has TRBV29-1 and TRBJ2-1; 12 bases align to TRBD2. The CDR3 is made up of 14 amino acids. CDR1 SQVTM and CDR2 ANQGSEA come from the germline V gene. After removal of 4 bases from V and 9 bases from J, the junction contained 7 bases not matched to a gene. The CDR3 sequence: CSVVRTSGTGEQFF. The CDR3 region has the DNA TGCAGCGTTGTTAGGACTAGCGGGACGGGTGAGCAGTTCTTC.

The chain is built from TRBV19 and TRBJ1-4; TRBD1 aligns across 8 bases. The CDR3 runs to 16 residues. Germline values: CDR1 LNHDA, CDR2 SQIVND (reference sequence). The J segment lost 1 base and the V segment lost 5 bases, leaving 6 bases of the junction unmatched. The CDR3 reads CASSPRTGLTNEKLFF. The CDR3, as DNA: TGTGCCAGTAGTCCCCGGACAGGGCTAACTAATGAAAAACTGTTTTTT.

The rearrangement uses TRBV6-2 or TRBV6-3 and TRBJ1-4, with 7 bases matching TRBD1. This CDR3 comprises 18 residues. Germline CDR1 and CDR2: MNHEY and SVGEGT. Trimming removed 5 bases from V and 8 bases from J; junction bases left unmatched: 20. CDR3 residues: CASSTRDEGAKRMEKLFF. The CDR3 nucleotides read TGTGCCAGCAGTACCCGGGACGAGGGGGCTAAGAGGATGGAAAAACTGTTTTTT.

The gene calls are TRBV3-1 (or the pseudogene TRBV3-2) and TRBJ2-3, with D unresolved. V was cut by 3 bases and J by 6 bases, with 7 bases left in between. This CDR3 contains 12 residues. CDR1 and CDR2 (germline): LGHDT, YNNKEL (reference sequence). DNA of the CDR3: TGTGCCAGCAGCCATATTGGCGATACGCAGTATTTT. It yields the protein CASSHIGDTQYF.

This chain connects TRBV2 to TRBJ1-2; TRBD1 might be the D (6 bases). Germline CDR1 and CDR2: SNHLY and FYNNEI. Trimming removed 0 bases from V and 1 base from J, with 12 bases in between. The CDR3 consists of 16 residues. CDR3 sequence (DNA): TGTGCCAGCAGTGAAGCGATCAGGGGAAATAACTATGGCTACACCTTC. Translation: CASSEAIRGNNYGYTF. The full variable domain, completed using reference TRBV2 and TRBJ1-2, is EPEVTQTPSHQVTQMGQEVILRCVPISNHLYFYWYRQILGQKVEFLVSFYNNEISEKSEIFDDQFSVERPDGSNFTLKIRSTKLEDSAMYFCASSEAIRGNNYGYTFGSGTRLTVV.

The chain couples TRBV18 to TRBJ1-1, with a weak D call TRBD1 (6 bases). Per the germline V gene, CDR1 is KGHSH and CDR2 is LQKENI. Trimming removed 3 bases from V and 4 bases from J, with 15 bases in between. The CDR3 contains 15 residues. For the CDR3, the DNA is TGTGCCAGCTCACCTGGGACATACGCGGGCACTGAAGCTTTCTTT. Translation gives CASSPGTYAGTEAFF.

J is TRBJ2-3 and V is TRBV4-1; 8 nucleotides line up with TRBD2. CDR1 MGHRA and CDR2 YSYEKL come from the germline V gene. CDR3 length equals 14 residues. V lost 7 bases, J lost 2 bases, and 5 bases stayed unmatched. The CDR3: CASTSGGNTDTQYF. The DNA of the CDR3 is TGCGCCAGCACTTCGGGGGGGAACACAGATACGCAGTATTTT.

The genes are TRBV25-1 and TRBJ1-2; 7 bases map to TRBD1. The V gene end was trimmed by 6 bases and the J gene end by 2 bases; junction bases not matched to a gene: 6. CDR1 and CDR2 from the germline V gene are MGHDK and SYGVNS. The CDR3 contains 14 residues. The CDR3 is CASSGPGGNYGYTF. The CDR3 nucleotides read TGTGCCAGCAGCGGACCAGGGGGGAACTATGGCTACACCTTC.

This chain connects TRBV7-2 to TRBJ2-7; maybe TRBD1 (7 bases). The CDR3 consists of 13 residues. V gave up 5 bases and J gave up 3 bases, with 11 bases separating them. The germline gives CDR1 SGHTA, CDR2 FQGNSA. The chain's CDR3 is CASSRQGGYEQYF. CDR3 in DNA: TGTGCCAGCAGCAGACAGGGAGGCTACGAGCAGTACTTC.

J is TRBJ1-1 and V is TRBV5-1, with a tentative D call TRBD1 (6 bases). The germline V and J ends were trimmed by 5 bases and 4 bases, with 15 bases remaining between them. There are 14 residues in the CDR3. From germline, CDR1 is SGHRS and CDR2 YFSETQ. CDR3 nucleotides: TGCGCCAGCAGTTCCGGACAGCCAGTCACTGAAGCTTTCTTT. This sequence encodes CASSSGQPVTEAFF.

V is TRBV30 and J is TRBJ1-1; D is unresolved. V lost 1 base and J lost 0, with 6 bases in between. CDR3 length: 13 residues. CDR1 and CDR2 (germline): GTSNPN, SVGIG (reference sequence). The CDR3 bases are TGTGCCTGGAGTGGCAAGTTGAACACTGAAGCTTTCTTT. Its translation is CAWSGKLNTEAFF.

The V call is TRBV4-3, the J call TRBJ1-4, with D perhaps TRBD1 (5 bases). This CDR3 region has 12 residues. Germline-derived CDR1 and CDR2 are LGHNA and YSLEER. V shed 4 bases and J shed 14 bases, with 14 bases lying between them. The CDR3 region has the DNA TGCGCCAGCAGCCCGCGGAGTGGGGGGCTGTTTTTT. It codes for CASSPRSGGLFF.

J is TRBJ2-1 and V is TRBV3-1 (or the pseudogene TRBV3-2); TRBD2 aligns across 9 bases. This CDR3 has 15 residues. CDR1 and CDR2 (germline): LGHDT, YNNKEL (reference sequence). Trimming removed 7 bases from V and 4 bases from J; junction bases left unmatched: 8. CDR3 region: CASTGLAGTYNEQFF. The CDR3 nucleotides are TGTGCCAGCACGGGCCTAGCGGGGACATACAATGAGCAGTTCTTC.

In the case of this clone: At one end the junction does not follow the germline gene, possibly because of a read error. The chain combines TRBV4-3 with TRBJ2-7; a possible D gene is TRBD1 (6 bases). This CDR3 region has 13 residues. Looked up from germline, CDR1 is LGHNA and CDR2 is YSLEER. CDR3 coding DNA: TGCGCCAGCAGCCAATCAATTTGGACAGAGAAATTTTTC. Protein product: CASSQSIWTEKFF.

The rearrangement joins TRBV12-3 or TRBV12-4 to TRBJ2-7, with D hard to call. Trimming left V 6 bases short and J 3 bases short, with 12 bases between. CDR3 length equals 13 residues. CDR3 DNA: TGTGCCAGCAGCGTGGGTGTGGACTACGAGCAGTACTTC. Protein sequence: CASSVGVDYEQYF.

The rearrangement joins TRBV25-1 to TRBJ2-5; D gene ambiguous. Germline V gene lookup returns CDR1 MGHDK and CDR2 SYGVNS. The CDR3 is 13 amino acids. The V end lost 4 bases, the J end lost 4 bases, and 10 bases lay between the germline ends. CDR3 region: CASSATKRETQYF. For the CDR3, the DNA is TGTGCCAGCAGTGCAACAAAGCGAGAGACCCAGTACTTC.